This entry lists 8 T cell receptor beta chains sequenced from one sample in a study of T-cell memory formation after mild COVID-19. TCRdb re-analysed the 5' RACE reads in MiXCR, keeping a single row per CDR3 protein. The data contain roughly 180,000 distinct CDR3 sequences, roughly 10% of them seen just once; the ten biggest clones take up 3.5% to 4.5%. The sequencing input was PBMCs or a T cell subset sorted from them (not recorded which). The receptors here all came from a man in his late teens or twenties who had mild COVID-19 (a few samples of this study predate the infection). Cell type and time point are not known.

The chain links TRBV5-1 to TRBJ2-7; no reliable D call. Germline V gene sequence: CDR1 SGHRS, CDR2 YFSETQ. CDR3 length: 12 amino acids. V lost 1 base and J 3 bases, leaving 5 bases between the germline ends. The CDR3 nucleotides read TGCGCCAGCAGCTTGTCGGGCTACGAGCAGTACTTC. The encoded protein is CASSLSGYEQYF.

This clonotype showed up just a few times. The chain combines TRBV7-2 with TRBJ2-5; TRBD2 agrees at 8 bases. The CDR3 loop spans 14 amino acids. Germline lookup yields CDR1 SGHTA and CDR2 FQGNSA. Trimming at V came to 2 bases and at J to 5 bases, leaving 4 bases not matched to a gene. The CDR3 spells CASSLTGGAETQYF. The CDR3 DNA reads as TGTGCCAGCAGCTTAACGGGGGGGGCGGAGACCCAGTACTTC.

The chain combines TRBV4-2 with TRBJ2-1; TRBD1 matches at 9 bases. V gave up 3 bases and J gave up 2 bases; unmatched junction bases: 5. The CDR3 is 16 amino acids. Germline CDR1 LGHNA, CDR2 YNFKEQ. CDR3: CASSQGDRAAYNEQFF. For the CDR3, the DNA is TGTGCCAGCAGCCAGGGGGACAGGGCAGCCTACAATGAGCAGTTCTTC.

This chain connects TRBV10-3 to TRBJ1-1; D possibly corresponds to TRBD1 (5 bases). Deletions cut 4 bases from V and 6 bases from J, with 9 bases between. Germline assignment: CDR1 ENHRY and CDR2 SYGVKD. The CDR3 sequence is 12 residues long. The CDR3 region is CAISAGLAEAFF. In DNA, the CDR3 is TGTGCCATCAGTGCAGGGTTGGCTGAAGCTTTCTTT.

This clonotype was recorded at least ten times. CDR3 sequence (DNA): TGTGCCAGCTTCCCCGAGGCGGGGGAGACCCAGTACTTC. Amino acid sequence: CASFPEAGETQYF. The genes are TRBV12-3 or TRBV12-4 and TRBJ2-5; TRBD2 is a possible D gene (6 bases). The CDR3 is 13 residues long. V dropped 8 bases and J dropped 5 bases, with 15 bases sitting between them.

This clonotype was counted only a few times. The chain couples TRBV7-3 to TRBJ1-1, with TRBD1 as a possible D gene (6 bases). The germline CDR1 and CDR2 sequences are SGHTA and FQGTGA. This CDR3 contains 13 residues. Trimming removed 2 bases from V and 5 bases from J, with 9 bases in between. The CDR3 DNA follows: TGTGCCAGCAGCTTACTCCAGGGGACTGAAGCTTTCTTT. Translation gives CASSLLQGTEAFF.

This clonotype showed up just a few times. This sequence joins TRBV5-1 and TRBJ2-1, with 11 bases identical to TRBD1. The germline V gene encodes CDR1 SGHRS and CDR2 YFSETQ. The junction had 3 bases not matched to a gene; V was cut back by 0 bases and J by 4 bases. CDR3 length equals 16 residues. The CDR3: CASSLAGQGVYNEQFF. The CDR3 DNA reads TGCGCCAGCAGCTTGGCGGGACAGGGGGTATACAATGAGCAGTTCTTC. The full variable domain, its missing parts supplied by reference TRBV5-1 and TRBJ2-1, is KAGVTQTPRYLIKTRGQQVTLSCSPISGHRSVSWYQQTPGQGLQFLFEYFSETQRNKGNFPGRFSGRQFSNSRSEMNVSTLELGDSALYLCASSLAGQGVYNEQFFGPGTRLTVL.

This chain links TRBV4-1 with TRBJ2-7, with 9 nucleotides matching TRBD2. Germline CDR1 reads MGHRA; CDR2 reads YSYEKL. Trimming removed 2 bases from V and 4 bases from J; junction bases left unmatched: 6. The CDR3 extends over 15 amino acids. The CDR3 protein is CASSQPTSGEYEQYF. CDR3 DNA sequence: TGCGCCAGCAGCCAACCGACTAGCGGAGAGTACGAGCAGTACTTC.